The 13 T cell receptor beta chains below were found in one sample sequenced in a study of blood T cell dynamics during melanoma immunotherapy. Only in-frame clones appear in the TCRdb table, and some are missing; sequencing was by immunoSEQ multiplex PCR. The sample lists around 9,000 clones, roughly nine tenths occurring once. The time point was: week 3, after first cycle of checkpoint inhibitor. The specimen comprised blood, sampled from a patient treated with checkpoint blockade. These TCRs come from a human donor with melanoma.

The V and J genes are TRBV4-1 and TRBJ2-3; maybe TRBD2 (5 bases). Germline CDR1 MGHRA, CDR2 YSYEKL. Trimming stripped 1 base from V and 2 bases from J, with 22 bases between. The CDR3 consists of 19 residues. CDR3 coding DNA: TGCGCCAGCAGCCAAGGTCGGTGGGAGATCGGGCCCCTCACAGATACGCAGTATTTT. Translation gives CASSQGRWEIGPLTDTQYF.

The V call is TRBV5-1, the J call TRBJ2-7; D is possibly TRBD1 or TRBD2 (6 bases each). The V end lost 4 bases, the J end lost 2 bases, and 19 bases lay between the germline ends. In germline, CDR1 is SGHRS, CDR2 YFSETQ. The CDR3 sequence is 16 residues long. The CDR3 is CASSTAGQGRTYEQYF. CDR3 sequence (DNA): TGCGCCAGCAGCACGGCGGGGCAGGGGAGGACCTACGAGCAGTACTTC. The variable domain in full, with the rest retrieved from reference TRBV5-1 and TRBJ2-7, is KAGVTQTPRYLIKTRGQQVTLSCSPISGHRSVSWYQQTPGQGLQFLFEYFSETQRNKGNFPGRFSGRQFSNSRSEMNVSTLELGDSALYLCASSTAGQGRTYEQYFGPGTRLTVT.

The chain couples TRBV7-2 to TRBJ1-2; D gene unclear. CDR3 length: 15 residues. CDR1 SGHTA and CDR2 FQGNSA come from the germline V gene. Between the trimmed V and J ends, which lost 0 bases and 6 bases, there was a span of 14 bases. CDR3 region: CASSLALGGGNGYTF. The CDR3 DNA reads as TGTGCCAGCAGCTTAGCGCTGGGAGGTGGGAATGGCTACACCTTC. The complete variable domain, with remaining parts taken from reference TRBV7-2 and TRBJ1-2, reads GAGVSQSPSNKVTEKGKDVELRCDPISGHTALYWYRQSLGQGLEFLIYFQGNSAPDKSGLPSDRFSAERTGGSVSTLTIQRTQQEDSAVYLCASSLALGGGNGYTFGSGTRLTVV.

This rearrangement joins TRBV5-4 to TRBJ2-1, with D possibly being TRBD2 (7 bases). V was pared by 4 bases and J by 9 bases, with 20 bases between. Germline V gene sequence: CDR1 SGHNT, CDR2 YYREEE (reference sequence). The CDR3 totals 15 residues. CDR3 loop: CASSPRLEGEGEQFF. The CDR3 DNA sequence: TGTGCCAGCAGCCCCAGACTCGAGGGGGAGGGTGAGCAGTTCTTC.

The chain combines TRBV7-3 with TRBJ2-3, with unresolved D. The CDR3 has 13 amino acids. The V and J ends lost 5 bases and 2 bases respectively, with 8 bases between them. Germline CDR1 is SGHTA and CDR2 is FQGTGA. The CDR3 DNA reads as TGTGCCAGCAGCCCCCGAAACACAGATACGCAGTATTTT. Translating gives CASSPRNTDTQYF.

The chain uses TRBV9 and TRBJ1-2, with 7 bases aligning to TRBD1. This CDR3 spans 14 amino acids. V dropped 4 bases and J dropped 4; count of bases not matched to a gene: 7. CDR1 and CDR2 from the germline V gene are SGDLS and YYNGEE. CDR3 sequence: CASSPGTVGYGYTF. In DNA, the CDR3 is TGTGCCAGCAGCCCCGGGACAGTCGGCTATGGCTACACCTTC.

The V and J genes are TRBV10-1 and TRBJ2-3, with a tentative D call TRBD1 (6 bases). The CDR3 covers 15 residues. Trimming cost V 2 bases and J 2 bases, with 11 bases left between them. From germline, CDR1 is WNHNN and CDR2 SYGVQD (reference sequence). CDR3 in amino acids: CASSEGTLNTDTQYF. As DNA, the CDR3 is TGCGCCAGCAGTGAGGGGACATTAAACACAGATACGCAGTATTTT.

The V gene is TRBV13, the J gene TRBJ2-1; the match to TRBD2 covers 8 bases. The CDR3 extends over 15 amino acids. V dropped 3 bases and J dropped 5; count of bases not matched to a gene: 6. The V gene's germline CDR1 is PRHDT and CDR2 FYEKMQ (reference sequence). CDR3 bases: TGTGCCAGCAGCTTCGGTAGCGGGATTAACAATGAGCAGTTCTTC. It encodes CASSFGSGINNEQFF.

The CDR3 nucleotides read TGCGCCAGCAGCTCTAGCGGGGAATCCTACAATGAGCAGTTCTTC. Translation: CASSSSGESYNEQFF. The chain employs TRBV5-1 and TRBJ2-1; 9 bases agree with TRBD2. Trimming removed 3 bases from V and 1 base from J; junction bases left unmatched: 2. Germline lookup yields CDR1 SGHRS and CDR2 YFSETQ. The CDR3 length is 15 residues. The entire variable domain, with the rest obtained from reference TRBV5-1 and TRBJ2-1, is as follows: KAGVTQTPRYLIKTRGQQVTLSCSPISGHRSVSWYQQTPGQGLQFLFEYFSETQRNKGNFPGRFSGRQFSNSRSEMNVSTLELGDSALYLCASSSSGESYNEQFFGPGTRLTVL.

This clone has a handful of counts. The V and J genes are TRBV25-1 and TRBJ2-7; 7 nucleotides agree with TRBD1. Germline loops: CDR1 MGHDK, CDR2 SYGVNS. V lost 4 bases to trimming and J lost 4 bases; unmatched junction nucleotides: 10. The length of the CDR3 is 15 residues. CDR3 sequence reads: CASSAEPGQTYEQYF. DNA for the CDR3: TGTGCCAGCAGTGCCGAACCGGGACAGACATACGAGCAGTACTTC.

The V call is TRBV9, the J call TRBJ1-6; 8 bases are shared with TRBD1. The trim removed 2 bases at V and 2 bases at J, leaving 6 bases unmatched. This CDR3 is built from 17 residues. Per germline, CDR1 SGDLS and CDR2 YYNGEE. This CDR3 is CASSVGNRGTYNSPLHF. The CDR3 bases are TGTGCCAGCAGCGTTGGTAACAGGGGGACCTATAATTCACCCCTCCACTTT.

The gene calls are TRBV9 and TRBJ2-7, with D tentatively TRBD1 or TRBD2 (5 bases each). CDR3 length equals 16 residues. V lost 4 bases and J lost 4, with 21 bases in between. Per germline, CDR1 SGDLS and CDR2 YYNGEE. The CDR3 protein is CASSREVGVRPYEQYF. For the CDR3, the DNA is TGTGCCAGCAGCCGAGAGGTGGGGGTCCGACCTTACGAGCAGTACTTC.

The V call is TRBV5-4, the J call TRBJ1-4, with D uncertain. The germline V gene has CDR1 SGHNT and CDR2 YYREEE (reference sequence). CDR3 size: 13 residues. The V and J ends lost 0 bases and 9 bases respectively, with 9 bases between them. This chain's CDR3 is CASSLGSTQKLFF. CDR3 coding DNA: TGTGCCAGCAGCTTGGGGTCCACTCAAAAACTGTTTTTT.